This T cell receptor beta chain was sequenced for a study of a mutant IDH1 vaccine in newly diagnosed glioma. On the study more broadly: The earlier regimen, radiotherapy, temozolomide, or both, was most often both.

As concerns this clone: Its antigen is still unknown.

This sample's time point: week 47, end of study. Mutant IDH1 20-mer peptide, at 300 ug, made up each vaccine dose, with topical imiquimod. The V and J ends lost 4 bases and 1 base, in that order; junction bases with no gene match: 6. The CDR3 contains 17 residues. From germline, CDR1 is LGHNA and CDR2 YSLEER. Generated by immunoSEQ multiplex PCR, the TCRdb table keeps only in-frame clones and is missing some. Of about 84,000 clones in the sample, 75% to 85% are singletons; the top ten hold roughly 5.6%. Sample: PBMCs, taken from a glioma patient whose treatment included an IDH1 peptide vaccine. The chain links TRBV4-3 to TRBJ2-2; TRBD2 aligns across 10 bases. The sequence was collected from a man aged 40-50 years with glioma. This CDR3 reads CASSRTTSGVNTGELFF. The CDR3 nucleotides read TGCGCCAGCAGCCGCACAACTAGCGGGGTGAACACCGGGGAGCTGTTTTTT.